This T cell receptor beta chain is drawn from a study of shared clonotypes between healthy human individuals. Over several immunoSEQ plates, each subset's genomic DNA was distributed in even portions. Here immunoSEQ multiplex PCR was the method, and the copy in TCRdb shows in-frame clones only, minus some. Of millions of clones listed, 85% to 95% were seen once; the top ten hold roughly 0.14%. As to this clone: What it recognizes is unknown. Other DNA sequences in the sample encode the same CDR3.

General observations from the study: Sharing of clonotypes among donors was expected to vary with sequencing depth. Sorted-subset samples were not fully sequenced, rarefaction indicated.

This TCR was sampled from a man younger than 30 in good health. Sequencing was done on a sample of naive CD4+ T cells sorted from blood. Indicated subset: CD45RA+ positively selected.

CDR3 bases: TGCGCCAGCAGCTTGGTGGCAGGGGAAGAGACCCAGTACTTC. The encoded protein is CASSLVAGEETQYF. The chain has TRBV5-1 and TRBJ2-5; weak D call: TRBD1 (6 bases). The CDR3 is 14 amino acids. V dropped 0 bases and J dropped 3 bases, with 9 bases sitting between them. Germline V gene sequence: CDR1 SGHRS, CDR2 YFSETQ.